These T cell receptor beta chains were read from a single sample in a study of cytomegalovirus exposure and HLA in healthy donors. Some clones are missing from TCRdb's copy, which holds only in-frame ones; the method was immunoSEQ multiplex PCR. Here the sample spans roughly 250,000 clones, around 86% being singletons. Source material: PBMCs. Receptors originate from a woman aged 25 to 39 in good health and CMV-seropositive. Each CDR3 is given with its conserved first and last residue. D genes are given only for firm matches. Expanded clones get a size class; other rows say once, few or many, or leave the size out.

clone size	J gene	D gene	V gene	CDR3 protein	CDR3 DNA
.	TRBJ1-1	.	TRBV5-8	CASSLIGGTGNTEAFF	TGTGCCAGCAGCTTAATCGGAGGAACGGGAAACACTGAAGCTTTCTTT
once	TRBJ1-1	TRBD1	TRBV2	CASRGDRSFVAFF	TGTGCCAGCAGGGGGGACAGGAGTTTCGTAGCTTTCTTT
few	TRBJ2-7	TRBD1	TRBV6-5	CASMRQGAREQYF	TGTGCCAGCATGCGGCAGGGGGCGCGAGAGCAGTACTTC
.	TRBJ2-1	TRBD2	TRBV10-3	CAIRTSFSSNEQFF	TGTGCCATAAGGACTAGCTTCTCCTCCAATGAGCAGTTCTTC
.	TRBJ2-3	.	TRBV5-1	CASSPRGGSSTDTQYF	TGCGCCAGCAGCCCAAGGGGGGGTTCTAGCACAGATACGCAGTATTTT
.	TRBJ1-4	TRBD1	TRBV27	CASSSPDRGNEKLFF	TGTGCCAGCAGTTCGCCGGACAGGGGCAATGAAAAACTGTTTTTT
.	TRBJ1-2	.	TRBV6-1	CASRIYKQGNYGYTF	TGTGCCAGCAGGATCTACAAACAGGGTAATTATGGCTACACCTTC
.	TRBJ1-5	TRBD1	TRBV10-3	CAISEGTENQPQHF	TGTGCCATCAGTGAGGGGACAGAGAATCAGCCCCAGCATTTT
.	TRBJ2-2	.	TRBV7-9	CASSLASLYTGELFF	TGTGCCAGCAGCTTAGCGAGTCTCTACACCGGGGAGCTGTTTTTT
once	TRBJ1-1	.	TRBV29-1	CSVGGETFNTEAFF	TGCAGCGTTGGCGGGGAGACATTCAACACTGAAGCTTTCTTT
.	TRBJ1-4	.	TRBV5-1	CASSLNGGTHNEKLFF	TGCGCCAGCAGCTTGAATGGAGGGACCCATAATGAAAAACTGTTTTTT
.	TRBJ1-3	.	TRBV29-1	CSVVGRYSGNTIYF	TGCAGCGTTGTGGGGAGATACTCTGGAAACACCATATATTTT
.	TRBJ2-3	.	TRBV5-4	CASSHQSGTTDTQYF	TGTGCCAGCAGTCATCAATCGGGGACTACAGATACGCAGTATTTT